The source of this TCR beta chain is a study of beta chain features in type 1 diabetes. The CDR3 consists of 16 residues. V lost 0 bases and J 1 base, leaving 11 bases between the germline ends. Germline CDR1 is SEHNR and CDR2 is FQNEAQ (reference sequence). All of the isolated RNA was reverse transcribed, so expressed TCRB transcripts were sequenced. Produced via immunoSEQ multiplex PCR; TCRdb's table is partial and in-frame only. The sample lists under 350,000 clones; 7.5% to 9.5% were seen once. This clone was seen more than once but under ten times. The sequence was collected from a woman aged 18-35 years in good health. Specimen: central memory CD4+ T cells from blood. V gene TRBV7-9 combines with J gene TRBJ2-3, with D perhaps matching TRBD2 (5 bases). CDR3 region: CASSLALSAGTDTQYF. CDR3 DNA sequence: TGTGCCAGCAGCTTAGCGCTTTCAGCGGGCACAGATACGCAGTATTTT.